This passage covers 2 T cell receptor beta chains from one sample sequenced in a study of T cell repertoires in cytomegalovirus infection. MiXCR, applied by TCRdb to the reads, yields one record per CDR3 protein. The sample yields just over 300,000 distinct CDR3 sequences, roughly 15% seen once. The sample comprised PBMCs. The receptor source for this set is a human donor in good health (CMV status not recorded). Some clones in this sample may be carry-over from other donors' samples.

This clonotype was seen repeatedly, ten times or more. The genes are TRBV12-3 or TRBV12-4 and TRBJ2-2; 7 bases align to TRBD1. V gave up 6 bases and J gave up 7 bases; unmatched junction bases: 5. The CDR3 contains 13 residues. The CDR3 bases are TGTGCCAGCAGCCTAGACAGGGTCGGGGAGCTGTTTTTT. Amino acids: CASSLDRVGELFF.

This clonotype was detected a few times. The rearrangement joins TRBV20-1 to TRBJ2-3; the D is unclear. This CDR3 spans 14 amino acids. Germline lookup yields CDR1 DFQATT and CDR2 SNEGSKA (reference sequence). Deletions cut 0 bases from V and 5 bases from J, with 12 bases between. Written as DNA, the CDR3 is TGCAGTGCTAGAGATCCCCTAGTTGGAGATACGCAGTATTTT. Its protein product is CSARDPLVGDTQYF.